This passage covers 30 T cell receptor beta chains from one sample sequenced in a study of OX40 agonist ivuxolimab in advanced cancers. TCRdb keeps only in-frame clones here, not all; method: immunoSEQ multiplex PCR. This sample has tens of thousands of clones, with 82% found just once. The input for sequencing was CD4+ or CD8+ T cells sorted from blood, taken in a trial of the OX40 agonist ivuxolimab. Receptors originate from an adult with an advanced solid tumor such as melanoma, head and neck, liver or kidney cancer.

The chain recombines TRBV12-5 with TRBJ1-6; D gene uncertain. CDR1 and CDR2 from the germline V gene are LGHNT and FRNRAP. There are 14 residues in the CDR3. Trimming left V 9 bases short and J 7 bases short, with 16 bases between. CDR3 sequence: CASSRTTGNSPLHF. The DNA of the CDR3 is TGTGCTAGCTCCAGGACGACGGGAAATTCACCCCTCCACTTT. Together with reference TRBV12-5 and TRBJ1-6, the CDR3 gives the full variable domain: DARVTQTPRHKVTEMGQEVTMRCQPILGHNTVFWYRQTMMQGLELLAYFRNRAPLDDSGMPKDRFSAEMPDATLATLKIQPSEPRDSAVYFCASSRTTGNSPLHFGNGTRLTVT.

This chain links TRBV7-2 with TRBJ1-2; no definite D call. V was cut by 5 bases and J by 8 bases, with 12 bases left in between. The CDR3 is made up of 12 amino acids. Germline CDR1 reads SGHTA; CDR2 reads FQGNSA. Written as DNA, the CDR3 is TGTGCCAGCAGCCCCCGACTGCTGGGCTACACCTTC. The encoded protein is CASSPRLLGYTF.

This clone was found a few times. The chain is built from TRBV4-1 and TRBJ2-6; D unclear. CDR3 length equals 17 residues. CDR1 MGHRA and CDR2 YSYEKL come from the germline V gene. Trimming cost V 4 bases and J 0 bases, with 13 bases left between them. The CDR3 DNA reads TGCGCCAGCAGCCCCACAGCGAGAACCTCTGGGGCCAACGTCCTGACTTTC. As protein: CASSPTARTSGANVLTF.

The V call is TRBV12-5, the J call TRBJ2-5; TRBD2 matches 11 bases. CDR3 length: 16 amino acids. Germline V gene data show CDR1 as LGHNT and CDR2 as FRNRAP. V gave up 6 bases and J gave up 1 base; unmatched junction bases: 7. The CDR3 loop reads CASGAPGLAVQETQYF. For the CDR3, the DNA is TGTGCTAGTGGAGCGCCGGGACTAGCGGTCCAAGAGACCCAGTACTTC.

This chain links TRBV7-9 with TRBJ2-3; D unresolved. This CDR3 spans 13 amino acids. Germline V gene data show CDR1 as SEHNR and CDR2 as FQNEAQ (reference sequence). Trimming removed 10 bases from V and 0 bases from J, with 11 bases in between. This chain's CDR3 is CAKEMSSTDTQYF. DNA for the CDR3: TGTGCCAAAGAGATGTCTAGCACAGATACGCAGTATTTT.

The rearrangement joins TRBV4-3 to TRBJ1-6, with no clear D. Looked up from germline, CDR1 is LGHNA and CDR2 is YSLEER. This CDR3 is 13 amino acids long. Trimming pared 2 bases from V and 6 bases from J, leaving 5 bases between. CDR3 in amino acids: CASSQIVNSPLHF. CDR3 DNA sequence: TGCGCCAGCAGCCAAATCGTTAATTCACCCCTCCACTTT.

CDR3 protein: CASHPGPGPGNTIYF. Written as DNA, the CDR3 is TGTGCCAGTCATCCCGGACCTGGCCCTGGAAACACCATATATTTT. The chain uses TRBV19 and TRBJ1-3, with D unresolved. Trimming left V 8 bases short and J 2 bases short, with 16 bases between. CDR1 and CDR2 from the germline V gene are LNHDA and SQIVND (reference sequence). The CDR3 has 15 residues. Supplemented by reference TRBV19 and TRBJ1-3, the full variable domain reads DGGITQSPKYLFRKEGQNVTLSCEQNLNHDAMYWYRQDPGQGLRLIYYSQIVNDFQKGDIAEGYSVSREKKESFPLTVTSAQKNPTAFYLCASHPGPGPGNTIYFGEGSWLTVV.

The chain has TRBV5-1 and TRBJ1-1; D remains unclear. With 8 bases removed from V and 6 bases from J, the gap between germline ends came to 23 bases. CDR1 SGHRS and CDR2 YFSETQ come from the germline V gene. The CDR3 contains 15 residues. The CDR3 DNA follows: TGCGCCAGTTATGAGAGGGCTCTCGGAGGCGCTGAAGCTTTCTTT. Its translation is CASYERALGGAEAFF. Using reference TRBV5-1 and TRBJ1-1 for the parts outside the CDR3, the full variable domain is KAGVTQTPRYLIKTRGQQVTLSCSPISGHRSVSWYQQTPGQGLQFLFEYFSETQRNKGNFPGRFSGRQFSNSRSEMNVSTLELGDSALYLCASYERALGGAEAFFGQGTRLTVV.

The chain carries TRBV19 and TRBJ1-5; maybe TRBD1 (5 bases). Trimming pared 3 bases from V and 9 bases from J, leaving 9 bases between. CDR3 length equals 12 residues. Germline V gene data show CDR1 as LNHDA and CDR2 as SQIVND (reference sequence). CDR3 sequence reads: CASSIGGGPQHF. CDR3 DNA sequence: TGTGCCAGTAGTATTGGGGGAGGGCCCCAGCATTTT.

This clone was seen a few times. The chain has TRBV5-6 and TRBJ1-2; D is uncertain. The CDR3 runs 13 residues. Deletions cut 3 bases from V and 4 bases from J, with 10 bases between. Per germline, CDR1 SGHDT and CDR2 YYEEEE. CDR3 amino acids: CASSSDRFYGYTF. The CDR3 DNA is TGTGCCAGCAGCTCGGACCGCTTCTATGGCTACACCTTC. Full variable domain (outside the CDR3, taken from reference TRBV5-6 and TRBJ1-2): DAGVTQSPTHLIKTRGQQVTLRCSPKSGHDTVSWYQQALGQGPQFIFQYYEEEERQRGNFPDRFSGHQFPNYSSELNVNALLLGDSALYLCASSSDRFYGYTFGSGTRLTVV.

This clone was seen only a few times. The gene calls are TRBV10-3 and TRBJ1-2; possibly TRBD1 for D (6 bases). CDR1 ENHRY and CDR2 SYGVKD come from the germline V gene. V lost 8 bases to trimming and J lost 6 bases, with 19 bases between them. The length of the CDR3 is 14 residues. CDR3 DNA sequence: TGTGCCATCGAGGACCGGTGGGGGGCGGATGGCTACACCTTC. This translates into CAIEDRWGADGYTF.

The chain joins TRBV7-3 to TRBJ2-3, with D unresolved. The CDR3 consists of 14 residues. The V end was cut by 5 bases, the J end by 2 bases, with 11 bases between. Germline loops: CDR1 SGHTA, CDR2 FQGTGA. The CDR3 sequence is CASSPKRHTDTQYF. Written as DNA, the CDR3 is TGTGCCAGCAGCCCGAAAAGACACACAGATACGCAGTATTTT.

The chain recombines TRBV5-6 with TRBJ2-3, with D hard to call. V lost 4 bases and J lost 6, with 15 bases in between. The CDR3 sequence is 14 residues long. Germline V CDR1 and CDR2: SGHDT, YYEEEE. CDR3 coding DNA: TGTGCCAGCAGCGGTGACCTGACTCACGATACGCAGTATTTT. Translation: CASSGDLTHDTQYF.

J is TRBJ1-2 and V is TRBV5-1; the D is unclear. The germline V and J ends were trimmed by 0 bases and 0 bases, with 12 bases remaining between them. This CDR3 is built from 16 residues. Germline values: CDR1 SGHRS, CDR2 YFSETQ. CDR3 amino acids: CASSLALGLTNYGYTF. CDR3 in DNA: TGCGCCAGCAGCTTGGCCCTCGGACTAACTAACTATGGCTACACCTTC.

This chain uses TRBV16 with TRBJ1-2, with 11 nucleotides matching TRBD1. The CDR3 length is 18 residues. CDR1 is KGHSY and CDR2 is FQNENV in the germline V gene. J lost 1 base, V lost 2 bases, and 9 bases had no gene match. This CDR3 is CASSQNPRTGGLNYGYTF. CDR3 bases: TGTGCCAGCAGCCAAAACCCCCGGACAGGGGGCCTTAACTATGGCTACACCTTC.

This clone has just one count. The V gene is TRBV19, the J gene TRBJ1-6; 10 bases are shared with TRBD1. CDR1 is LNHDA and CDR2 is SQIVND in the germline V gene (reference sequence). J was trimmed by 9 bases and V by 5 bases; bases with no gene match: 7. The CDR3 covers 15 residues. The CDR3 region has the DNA TGTGCCAGTAGTGTCGGTGACAGGGGGCCTTCACCCCTCCACTTT. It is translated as CASSVGDRGPSPLHF.

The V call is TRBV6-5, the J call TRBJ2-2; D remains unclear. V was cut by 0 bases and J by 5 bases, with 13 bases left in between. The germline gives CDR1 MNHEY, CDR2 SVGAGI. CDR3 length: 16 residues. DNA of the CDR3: TGTGCCAGCAGTTACTCGATTGCCAGATCGACCGGGGAGCTGTTTTTT. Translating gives CASSYSIARSTGELFF.

The CDR3 DNA reads as TGTGCCAGTAGTGCCCACCCTGGCGGGACAGGGGGAACCGGGGAGCTGTTTTTT. This translates into CASSAHPGGTGGTGELFF. The rearrangement uses TRBV19 and TRBJ2-2; TRBD1 matches 11 bases. CDR3 length: 18 residues. The trim removed 5 bases at V and 5 bases at J, leaving 13 bases unmatched. In germline, CDR1 is LNHDA, CDR2 SQIVND (reference sequence).

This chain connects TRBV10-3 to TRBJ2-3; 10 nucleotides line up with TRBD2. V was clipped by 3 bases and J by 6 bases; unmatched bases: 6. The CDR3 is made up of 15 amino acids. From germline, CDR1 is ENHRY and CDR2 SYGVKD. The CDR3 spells CAISEAGGNKDTQYF. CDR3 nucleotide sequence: TGTGCCATCAGTGAAGCGGGGGGGAATAAGGATACGCAGTATTTT.

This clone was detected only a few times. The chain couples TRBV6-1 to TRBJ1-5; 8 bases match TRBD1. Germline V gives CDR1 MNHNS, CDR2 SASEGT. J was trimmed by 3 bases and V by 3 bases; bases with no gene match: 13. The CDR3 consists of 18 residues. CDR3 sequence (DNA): TGTGCCAGCAGTGACGGGGGACAGGCGAAGGGAACCAATCAGCCCCAGCATTTT. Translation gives CASSDGGQAKGTNQPQHF.

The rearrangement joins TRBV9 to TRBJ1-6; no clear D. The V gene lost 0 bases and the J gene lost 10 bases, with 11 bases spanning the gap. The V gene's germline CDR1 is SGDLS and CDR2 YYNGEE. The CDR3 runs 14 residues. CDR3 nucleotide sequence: TGTGCCAGCAGCGTAGACTCTGTTTTGTCACCCCTCCACTTT. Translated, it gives CASSVDSVLSPLHF.

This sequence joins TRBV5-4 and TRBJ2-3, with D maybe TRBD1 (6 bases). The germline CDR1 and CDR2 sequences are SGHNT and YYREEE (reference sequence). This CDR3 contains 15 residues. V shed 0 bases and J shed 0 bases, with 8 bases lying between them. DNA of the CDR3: TGTGCCAGCAGCTTGGATGGACAGAGCACAGATACGCAGTATTTT. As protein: CASSLDGQSTDTQYF.

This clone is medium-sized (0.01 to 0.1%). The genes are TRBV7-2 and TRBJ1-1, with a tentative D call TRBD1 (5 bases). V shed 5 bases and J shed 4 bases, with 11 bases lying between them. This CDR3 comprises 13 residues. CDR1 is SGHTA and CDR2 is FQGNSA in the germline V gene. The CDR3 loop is CASSPLGGTEAFF. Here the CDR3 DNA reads TGTGCCAGCAGCCCCCTGGGGGGCACTGAAGCTTTCTTT.

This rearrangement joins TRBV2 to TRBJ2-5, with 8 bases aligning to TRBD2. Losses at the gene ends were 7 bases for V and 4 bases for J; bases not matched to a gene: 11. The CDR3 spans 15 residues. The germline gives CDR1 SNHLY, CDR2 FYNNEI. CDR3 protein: CASTRSGTRGETQYF. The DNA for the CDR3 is TGTGCCAGCACCCGATCCGGGACTAGAGGAGAGACCCAGTACTTC.

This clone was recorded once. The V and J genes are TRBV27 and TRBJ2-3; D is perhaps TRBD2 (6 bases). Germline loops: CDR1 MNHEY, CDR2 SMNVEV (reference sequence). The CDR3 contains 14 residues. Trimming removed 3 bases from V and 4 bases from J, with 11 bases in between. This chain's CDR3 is CASSFRRGPDTQYF. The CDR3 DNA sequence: TGTGCCAGCAGTTTTCGGCGGGGACCAGATACGCAGTATTTT.

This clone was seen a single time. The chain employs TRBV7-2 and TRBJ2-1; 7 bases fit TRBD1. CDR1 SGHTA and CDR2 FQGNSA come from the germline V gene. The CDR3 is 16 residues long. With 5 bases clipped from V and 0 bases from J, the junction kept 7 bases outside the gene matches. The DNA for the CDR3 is TGTGCCAGCAGCCCTTCCAGGGGGAGCTCCTACAATGAGCAGTTCTTC. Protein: CASSPSRGSSYNEQFF.

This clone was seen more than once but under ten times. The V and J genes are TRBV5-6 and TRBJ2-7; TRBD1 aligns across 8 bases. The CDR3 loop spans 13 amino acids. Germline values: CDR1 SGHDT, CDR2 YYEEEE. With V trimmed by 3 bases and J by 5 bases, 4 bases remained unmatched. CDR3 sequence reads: CASSWDRYHEQYF. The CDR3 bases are TGTGCCAGCAGCTGGGACAGGTACCACGAGCAGTACTTC.

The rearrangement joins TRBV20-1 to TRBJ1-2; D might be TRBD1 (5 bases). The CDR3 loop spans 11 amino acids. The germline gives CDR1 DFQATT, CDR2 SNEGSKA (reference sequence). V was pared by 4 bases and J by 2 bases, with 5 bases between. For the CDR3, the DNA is TGCAGTGCTACAGGGAACTATGGCTACACCTTC. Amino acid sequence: CSATGNYGYTF.

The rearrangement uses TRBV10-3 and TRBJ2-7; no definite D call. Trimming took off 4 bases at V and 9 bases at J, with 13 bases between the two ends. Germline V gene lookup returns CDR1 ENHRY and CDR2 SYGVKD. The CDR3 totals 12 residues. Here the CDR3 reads CAISGAISGQYF. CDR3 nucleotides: TGTGCCATCAGTGGGGCAATATCAGGGCAGTACTTC.

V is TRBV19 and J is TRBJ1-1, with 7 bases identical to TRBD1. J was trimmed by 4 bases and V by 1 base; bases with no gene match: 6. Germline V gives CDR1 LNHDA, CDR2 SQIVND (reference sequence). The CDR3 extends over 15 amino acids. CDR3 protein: CASSIAGGTVTEAFF. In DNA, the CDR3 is TGTGCCAGTAGTATAGCAGGCGGGACAGTCACTGAAGCTTTCTTT.